This TCR beta chain was recorded in a study of shared clonotypes between healthy human individuals. Study results and limitations: Generation probability values for non-shared clonotypes were lower than those for clonotypes shared by all four donors. Across several donors, naive CD4 shared approximately 4.5%, naive CD8 around 3.8%, memory CD4 roughly 2.5%, memory CD8 around 0.36%.

Germline V gene data show CDR1 as SGHKS and CDR2 as YYEKEE (reference sequence). The CDR3 extends over 15 amino acids. The ends were cut back, 8 bases at V and 5 bases at J, with 22 bases in the middle. Details on this clone: Its antigen is not known.

The assay was immunoSEQ multiplex PCR, and TCRdb's table has in-frame clones only and misses some. The repertoire has about 380,000 clones, roughly 96% of them found once; the top ten carry about 0.34%. The clonotype comes from a man between 25 and 39 years old in good health. V and J are TRBV5-5 and TRBJ1-2; D is perhaps TRBD1 (5 bases). Sequenced input: memory CD8+ T cells sorted from blood. Subset defined: CD45RO+ cells pooled with CCR7-negative TemRA cells. CDR3 region: CASCLAGTELYGYTF. The CDR3 DNA is TGTGCCAGTTGTTTAGCCGGGACGGAGCTTTATGGCTACACCTTC.